These 3 T cell receptor beta chains originate from one sample sequenced in a study of shared clonotypes between healthy human individuals. Clones were sequenced by immunoSEQ multiplex PCR, and TCRdb holds only the in-frame ones, with some missing. This table has about 820,000 clones, over 90% appearing once. Positive CCR7 selection of CD45RO-negative cells yielded the naive CD8 cells, and terminally differentiated effector memory CD45RA+ cells were excluded. Material for sequencing was naive CD8+ T cells sorted from blood. The receptor source for this set is a man younger than 40 in good health.

The chain recombines TRBV6-5 with TRBJ1-2; TRBD1 matches 7 bases. The CDR3 consists of 15 residues. Germline CDR1 reads MNHEY; CDR2 reads SVGAGI. The junction had 6 bases not matched to a gene; V was cut back by 5 bases and J by 0 bases. CDR3 protein: CASSGQQGTNYGYTF. The CDR3, as DNA: TGTGCCAGCAGTGGCCAACAGGGGACTAACTATGGCTACACCTTC.

V is TRBV2 and J is TRBJ2-7, with TRBD2 as a possible D gene (5 bases). CDR3 size: 13 residues. V dropped 10 bases and J dropped 7 bases, with 20 bases sitting between them. The germline gives CDR1 SNHLY, CDR2 FYNNEI. CDR3 nucleotides: TGTGCCACTCCACCCTCCCCGGGGTATGAGCAGTACTTC. This gives the protein CATPPSPGYEQYF.

The J gene is TRBJ2-1, the V gene TRBV28; D unresolved. V was trimmed by 4 bases and J by 12 bases, leaving 13 bases between them. This CDR3 region has 12 residues. Germline V gives CDR1 MDHEN, CDR2 SYDVKM. The CDR3 DNA sequence: TGTGCCAGCAGTTCCAATGAGGTTGGGCAGTTCTTC. Encoded protein: CASSSNEVGQFF.